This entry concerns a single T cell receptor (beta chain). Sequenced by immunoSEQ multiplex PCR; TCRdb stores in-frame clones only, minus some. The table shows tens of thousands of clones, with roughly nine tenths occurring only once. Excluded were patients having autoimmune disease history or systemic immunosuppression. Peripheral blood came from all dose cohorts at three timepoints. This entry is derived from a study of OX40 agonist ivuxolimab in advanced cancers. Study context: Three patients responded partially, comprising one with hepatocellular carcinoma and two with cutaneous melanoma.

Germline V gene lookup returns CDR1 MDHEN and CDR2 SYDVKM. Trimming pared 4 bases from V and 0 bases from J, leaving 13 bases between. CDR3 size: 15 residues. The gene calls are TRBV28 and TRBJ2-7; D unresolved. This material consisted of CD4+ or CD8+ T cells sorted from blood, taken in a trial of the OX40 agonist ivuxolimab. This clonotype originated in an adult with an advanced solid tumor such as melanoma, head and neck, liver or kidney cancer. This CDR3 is CASSYRSGVSYEQYF. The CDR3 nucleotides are TGTGCCAGCAGTTATCGGAGTGGGGTCTCCTACGAGCAGTACTTC.